This T cell receptor beta chain was identified in a study of long-term antiretroviral therapy in people with HIV. As for the study in general: Of all samples, the earliest predate the 2015 immediate-ART recommendation by about a decade.

This CDR3 is built from 15 residues. Trimming cost V 1 base and J 0 bases, with 7 bases left between them. Germline assignment: CDR1 SGHVS and CDR2 FNYEAQ. Whole-study results and caveats: Dominant in the repertoire at all time points were clones expanded before ART. Increased diversity was seen after ART, yet it remained lower than in transplant donor controls. Older ART regimens were possibly in use when the blood was collected between about 2004 and 2018.

On this clone itself: The antigen is undetermined.

immunoSEQ v3.0 was run at survey level. Using immunoSEQ multiplex PCR, the repertoire was profiled, and TCRdb retains in-frame clones only, with some absent. The table includes under 45,000 clones, approximately 95% detected once. The source of this sequence is a woman in her forties or fifties with HIV. V and J are TRBV7-6 and TRBJ1-5; D is uncertain. Sequenced here: unsorted PBMCs, sampled approximately 5 years after starting antiretroviral therapy. The CDR3, as DNA: TGTGCCAGCAGCTTAGGCCCGTTTAGCAATCAGCCCCAGCATTTT. Protein: CASSLGPFSNQPQHF.